This TCR beta chain was identified in a study of cytomegalovirus exposure and HLA in healthy donors. Notes on this clone: The target antigen is unknown.

This CDR3 comprises 16 residues. Germline values: CDR1 SGHTA, CDR2 FQGNSA. J gave up 3 bases and V 1 base, and 7 bases lay outside the gene matches. Generated by immunoSEQ multiplex PCR, the TCRdb table keeps only in-frame clones and is missing some. The data contain approximately 300,000 clones, 70% to 90% of them singletons. General study findings and limits: Listed as cytomegalovirus-associated were 150 to 200 TCR beta chains. Rare sequences made up most TCRs, while some public TCRs were found in many donors.

The specimen was PBMCs. The receptor was isolated from a woman between 18 and 30 years old in good health and CMV-seronegative. This chain connects TRBV7-2 to TRBJ2-7; 9 positions match TRBD2. Written as DNA, the CDR3 is TGTGCCAGCAGCTTAGAGGCCGCTAGCGGGAACTACGAGCAGTACTTC. This encodes CASSLEAASGNYEQYF.